The 25 T cell receptor beta chains below come from one sample, sequenced in a study of long-term antiretroviral therapy in people with HIV. This was the immunoSEQ v3.0 assay at survey level. Only in-frame clones appear in the TCRdb table, and some are missing; sequencing was by immunoSEQ multiplex PCR. The sample carries fewer than 25,000 clones, approximately 81% recorded once. This specimen was unsorted PBMCs, taken 1.9 years after starting antiretroviral therapy. The receptors stem from a woman in her 50s with HIV.

The chain employs TRBV6-5 and TRBJ2-3; a possible D gene is TRBD1 (6 bases). CDR1 is MNHEY and CDR2 is SVGAGI in the germline V gene. Trimming shortened V by 3 bases and J by 8 bases, and 12 bases separated the two germline ends. The CDR3 contains 13 residues. CDR3 nucleotides: TGTGCCAGCAGTTATTCAGGGGCTGGTACGCAGTATTTT. It is translated as CASSYSGAGTQYF.

V is TRBV19 and J is TRBJ1-1; a weak D match, TRBD1 (6 bases). Trimming removed 4 bases from V and 7 bases from J, with 13 bases in between. CDR1 is LNHDA and CDR2 is SQIVND in the germline V gene (reference sequence). The length of the CDR3 is 13 residues. CDR3 nucleotides: TGTGCCAGTAGTAGGAGGGGGTTTAATGAAGCTTTCTTT. Residues: CASSRRGFNEAFF.

The chain recombines TRBV29-1 with TRBJ1-1; 7 nucleotides align to TRBD1. V gave up 4 bases and J gave up 5 bases; unmatched junction bases: 10. The length of the CDR3 is 14 residues. Looked up from germline, CDR1 is SQVTM and CDR2 is ANQGSEA. CDR3 protein: CSVAPRQGGTEAFF. CDR3 DNA: TGCAGCGTTGCCCCTCGACAGGGTGGGACTGAAGCTTTCTTT.

V usage is TRBV27 and J usage is TRBJ2-7; weak D call: TRBD2 (7 bases). The CDR3 runs 14 residues. CDR1 and CDR2 from the germline V gene are MNHEY and SMNVEV (reference sequence). V shed 3 bases and J shed 5 bases, with 14 bases lying between them. CDR3 nucleotides: TGTGCCAGCAGTTTGGGGGGGGGCATGGACGAGCAGTACTTC. It yields the protein CASSLGGGMDEQYF.

The J gene is TRBJ2-1, the V gene TRBV12-5; TRBD2 aligns across 15 bases. V trimming: 1 base; J trimming: 4 bases; junction bases outside the gene matches: 11. Germline V gene lookup returns CDR1 LGHNT and CDR2 FRNRAP. There are 20 residues in the CDR3. This CDR3 is CASGLALPGLAGGGYNEQFF. CDR3 nucleotide sequence: TGTGCTAGTGGTTTGGCCCTCCCCGGACTAGCGGGGGGGGGATACAATGAGCAGTTCTTC.

This clone showed up just a few times. This chain's CDR3 is CASSKGQGGLNTEAFF. CDR3 nucleotide sequence: TGTGCCAGCAGCAAAGGACAGGGGGGTTTAAACACTGAAGCTTTCTTT. V and J are TRBV14 and TRBJ1-1; 10 nucleotides match TRBD1. V lost 5 bases and J lost 2; bases outside the gene matches: 8. This CDR3 is 16 amino acids long. CDR1 is SGHDN and CDR2 is FVKESK in the germline V gene.

There are a few counts of this clone. The chain recombines TRBV7-3 with TRBJ2-1; tentatively, D is TRBD2 (5 bases). The CDR3 has 16 residues. CDR1 is SGHTA and CDR2 is FQGTGA in the germline V gene. Deletions cut 2 bases from V and 0 bases from J, with 11 bases between. CDR3 sequence reads: CASSLEPEGSYNEQFF. The CDR3 DNA is TGTGCCAGCAGCTTAGAACCCGAGGGCTCCTACAATGAGCAGTTCTTC.

This clone was found once. The rearrangement joins TRBV4-3 to TRBJ1-2; D not certain. This CDR3 spans 13 amino acids. Germline CDR1 LGHNA, CDR2 YSLEER. Trimming removed 6 bases at V and 3 bases at J, with 11 bases between. CDR3 DNA sequence: TGCGCCAGCAGTCGAAACCGATACTATGGCTACACCTTC. Translating it yields CASSRNRYYGYTF.

The chain employs TRBV7-2 and TRBJ2-7, with D perhaps being TRBD1 or TRBD2 (7 bases each). Trimming removed 1 base at V and 3 bases at J, with 13 bases between. The CDR3 spans 15 residues. CDR1 and CDR2 (germline): SGHTA, FQGNSA. The CDR3 spells CASSLEAGQFYEQYF. In DNA form, the CDR3 reads TGTGCCAGCAGCTTAGAAGCGGGACAGTTCTACGAGCAGTACTTC. Full variable domain (missing parts from reference TRBV7-2 and TRBJ2-7): GAGVSQSPSNKVTEKGKDVELRCDPISGHTALYWYRQSLGQGLEFLIYFQGNSAPDKSGLPSDRFSAERTGGSVSTLTIQRTQQEDSAVYLCASSLEAGQFYEQYFGPGTRLTVT.

The J gene is TRBJ2-3, the V gene TRBV11-1; the D gene is possibly TRBD2 (6 bases). This CDR3 region has 12 residues. V lost 5 bases and J 12 bases, leaving 15 bases between the germline ends. Per germline, CDR1 SGHAT and CDR2 FQDESV (reference sequence). The DNA for the CDR3 is TGTGCCAGCAGCCCGGCGGGGTTCCTACAGTATTTT. It codes for CASSPAGFLQYF. The variable domain in full, completed from reference TRBV11-1 and TRBJ2-3, reads EAEVAQSPRYKITEKSQAVAFWCDPISGHATLYWYRQILGQGPELLVQFQDESVVDDSQLPKDRFSAERLKGVDSTLKIQPAELGDSAMYLCASSPAGFLQYFGPGTRLTVL.

This rearrangement joins TRBV4-3 to TRBJ2-7; D call uncertain. Trimming took 0 bases from V and 4 from J, leaving 7 bases between them. The CDR3 covers 13 residues. Germline V lookup: CDR1 LGHNA, CDR2 YSLEER. The CDR3 protein is CASSQDNGYEQYF. CDR3 bases: TGCGCCAGCAGCCAAGATAACGGTTACGAGCAGTACTTC.

The chain carries TRBV10-3 and TRBJ2-2, with 7 nucleotides matching TRBD1. Germline V gene data show CDR1 as ENHRY and CDR2 as SYGVKD. This CDR3 spans 16 amino acids. Trimming took 3 bases from V and 2 from J; bases not matched to a gene: 6. The CDR3 DNA reads TGTGCCATCAGTGAAACCGGGACAGCTAACACCGGGGAGCTGTTTTTT. Translated, it gives CAISETGTANTGELFF.

The sample holds a few counts of this clone. The J gene is TRBJ1-6, the V gene TRBV30, with D unclear. The ends were cut back, 1 base at V and 2 bases at J, with 15 bases in the middle. Per germline, CDR1 GTSNPN and CDR2 SVGIG (reference sequence). This CDR3 is built from 17 residues. The CDR3 here is CAWSERVPVAYNSPLHF. Here the CDR3 DNA reads TGTGCCTGGAGTGAGCGTGTGCCCGTCGCCTATAATTCACCCCTCCACTTT.

V usage is TRBV6-5 and J usage is TRBJ2-1; D assignment may be TRBD1 or TRBD2 (5 bases each). The CDR3 has 14 residues. The germline V gene encodes CDR1 MNHEY and CDR2 SVGAGI. V lost 7 bases and J 6 bases, leaving 16 bases between the germline ends. CDR3 DNA sequence: TGTGCCAGCAAAGGGGACCCTTGGAGCAATGAGCAGTTCTTC. It specifies CASKGDPWSNEQFF.

Here the CDR3 reads CASSYRDRPIEQYF. DNA for the CDR3: TGTGCCAGCAGCTACCGGGACAGGCCAATCGAGCAGTACTTC. The chain carries TRBV5-4 and TRBJ2-7; 8 nucleotides agree with TRBD1. The length of the CDR3 is 14 residues. Trimming took 3 bases from V and 6 from J; bases not matched to a gene: 8. The V gene's germline CDR1 is SGHNT and CDR2 YYREEE (reference sequence). Drawing the rest from reference TRBV5-4 and TRBJ2-7, the complete variable domain is ETGVTQSPTHLIKTRGQQVTLRCSSQSGHNTVSWYQQALGQGPQFIFQYYREEENGRGNFPPRFSGLQFPNYSSELNVNALELDDSALYLCASSYRDRPIEQYFGPGTRLTVT.

The V gene is TRBV5-1, the J gene TRBJ1-5, with D uncertain. V lost 0 bases, J lost 7 bases, and 14 bases lay in between. The CDR3 has 15 amino acids. The germline CDR1 and CDR2 sequences are SGHRS and YFSETQ. Here the CDR3 reads CASSLEPVGYQPQHF. CDR3 coding DNA: TGCGCCAGCAGCTTGGAACCGGTCGGGTACCAGCCCCAGCATTTT.

The CDR3 loop is CAWSVSNTEAFF. The CDR3 region has the DNA TGTGCCTGGAGTGTGTCGAACACTGAAGCTTTCTTT. The gene calls are TRBV30 and TRBJ1-1; no clear D. The germline V gene has CDR1 GTSNPN and CDR2 SVGIG (reference sequence). V dropped 0 bases and J dropped 1 base, with 3 bases sitting between them. CDR3 length equals 12 residues.

The V and J genes are TRBV5-1 and TRBJ1-1, with D maybe TRBD1 (5 bases). Trimming pared 0 bases from V and 6 bases from J, leaving 12 bases between. Germline-derived CDR1 and CDR2 are SGHRS and YFSETQ. This CDR3 comprises 14 residues. The CDR3 bases are TGCGCCAGCAGCTTGGACGATGGGGACGCTGAAGCTTTCTTT. Translating it yields CASSLDDGDAEAFF.

The table lists this clone with a count of one. V usage is TRBV7-6 and J usage is TRBJ2-7; 8 positions match TRBD2. In germline, CDR1 is SGHVS, CDR2 FNYEAQ. The V gene end was trimmed by 5 bases and the J gene end by 4 bases; junction bases not matched to a gene: 4. This CDR3 region has 13 residues. DNA of the CDR3: TGTGCCAGCAGCCCAGCGGGGGAGTACGAGCAGTACTTC. It codes for CASSPAGEYEQYF.

This sequence joins TRBV15 and TRBJ2-5; 8 bases align to TRBD1. CDR3 length: 14 amino acids. Looked up from germline, CDR1 is LNHNV and CDR2 is YYDKDF (reference sequence). Trimming took 5 bases from V and 4 from J; bases not matched to a gene: 6. CDR3 DNA sequence: TGTGCCACCAGCTCCGGACAGGGAGGAGAGACCCAGTACTTC. As protein: CATSSGQGGETQYF.

The genes are TRBV7-2 and TRBJ2-7; 10 nucleotides agree with TRBD2. V lost 5 bases, J lost 7 bases, and 8 bases stayed unmatched. Germline V gives CDR1 SGHTA, CDR2 FQGNSA. This CDR3 has 14 residues. The CDR3 nucleotides read TGTGCCAGCAGCCTAACTAGCGGGGTAGGGGAGCAGTACTTC. Its protein product is CASSLTSGVGEQYF.

J is TRBJ2-7 and V is TRBV28; D may be TRBD2 (7 bases). The CDR3 loop spans 15 amino acids. V was shortened by 8 bases and J by 2 bases, with 19 bases between the two germline ends. CDR1 and CDR2 from the germline V gene are MDHEN and SYDVKM. This chain's CDR3 is CASVAGRGVTYEQYF. The CDR3 DNA sequence: TGTGCCAGCGTCGCGGGGAGGGGGGTTACCTACGAGCAGTACTTC.

The gene calls are TRBV6-6 and TRBJ2-5; possibly TRBD2 for D (5 bases). The CDR3 sequence is 16 residues long. Germline loops: CDR1 MNHNY, CDR2 SVGAGI (reference sequence). V lost 5 bases and J lost 5, with 21 bases in between. The CDR3 bases are TGTGCCAGCAGTCCCGGGAAGGCGAAAGGTGCTGAGACCCAGTACTTC. Encoded protein: CASSPGKAKGAETQYF.

The chain recombines TRBV2 with TRBJ2-2, with 8 bases that match TRBD1. CDR3 length: 15 amino acids. Looked up from germline, CDR1 is SNHLY and CDR2 is FYNNEI. Germline trimming cut 5 bases from V and 0 bases from J; bases unmatched to any gene: 2. Here the CDR3 reads CASSWTGPNTGELFF. The CDR3 nucleotides are TGTGCCAGCAGTTGGACAGGGCCGAACACCGGGGAGCTGTTTTTT.

CDR3 in DNA: TGTGCCAGTACTAGAGACCGTAATGAAAAACTGTTTTTT. Its protein product is CASTRDRNEKLFF. V and J are TRBV19 and TRBJ1-4; D is ambiguous. Germline V gene data show CDR1 as LNHDA and CDR2 as SQIVND (reference sequence). Trimming shortened V by 7 bases and J by 4 bases, and 10 bases separated the two germline ends. This CDR3 contains 13 residues.